The clone carrying this T cell receptor (beta chain) turned up a few times. Its antigen is not identified. The data were obtained in a study of T cells after yellow fever vaccination. Germline V lookup: CDR1 LGHNA, CDR2 YSLEER. This CDR3 is 15 amino acids long. J lost 5 bases, V lost 0 bases, and 5 bases had no gene match. Study-wide results and caveats: High-abundance clonotypes from the bulk population could contaminate FACS-sorted repertoires. Shared CD4/CD8 clonotypes were a small share, likely from convergent recombination.

TCRdb re-derived calls from the 5' RACE reads in MiXCR, one entry per CDR3 protein. The sample records about 320,000 distinct CDR3 sequences, under 15% being singletons. The sequence was obtained from a man between 18 and 35 years old who received the YFV17D yellow fever vaccine. Sequencing used CD4+ T cells sorted from PBMCs, obtained 15 days after the yellow fever booster vaccination. The rearrangement links TRBV4-3 to TRBJ2-5; TRBD2 aligns across 8 bases. CDR3 loop: CASSQDRGGGETQYF. The CDR3 DNA reads as TGCGCCAGCAGCCAAGATAGAGGCGGGGGGGAGACCCAGTACTTC.